The following is a T cell receptor beta chain sequence with its context. Its target is unknown. This specimen belongs to a study of healthy donors' naive CD4 and CD8 T cells. Study at large: Donors spanned ages 20-25, 40-50 and 60-70 years, half female.

V was clipped by 0 bases and J by 3 bases, with 12 bases between them. The CDR3 runs 15 residues. Germline loops: CDR1 SGHKS, CDR2 YYEKEE (reference sequence). Each TCR library used around 500 ng of total RNA and a linear amplification protocol. Under the authors' procedure: 4 or 5 healthy donors contributed fewer than 95,000 sequenced TCR alpha transcripts. TCRdb reprocessed the reads via MiXCR and lists one record per CDR3 protein. The V and J calls come from TCRdb's annotation, not from the publication. The data contain 200,000 or so distinct CDR3 sequences, 74% of them singletons. General study results and limits: Naive CD4+ and CD8+ cells reportedly differed in usage of most V and J genes.

Naive CD4+ cells were sorted as CD4+CD8-CD45RO-CD45RA+; naive CD8+ as CD8+CD4-CD45RA+CD27bright. The chain uses TRBV5-5 and TRBJ1-2; maybe TRBD1 (5 bases). This receptor was taken from a pool of human donors in good health; the sample pools cells from several healthy donors. Sequenced material: naive CD4+ and CD8+ T cells sorted from blood, pooled from several donors. The CDR3 sequence: CASSLGAGSDYGYTF. As DNA, the CDR3 is TGTGCCAGCAGCTTGGGGGCAGGGTCAGACTATGGCTACACCTTC.